This entry features one T cell receptor (beta chain) sequence. The data were taken from a study of T cell changes during pregnancy in multiple sclerosis. This CDR3 is 14 amino acids long. Germline CDR1 SGHRS, CDR2 YFSETQ. V lost 5 bases and J lost 0, with 12 bases in between. Profiling relied on immunoSEQ multiplex PCR, and the TCRdb table lists in-frame clones only, not all of them. Found here are 40,000 or so clones, over 80% of them singletons; the top ten hold under 30%. The sequencing used CD8+ T cells from peripheral blood mononuclear cells, collected before pregnancy. The clonotype originates from a female donor with multiple sclerosis, enrolled in a pregnancy study. The rearrangement uses TRBV5-1 and TRBJ2-7; a weak D match, TRBD2 (5 bases). CDR3 DNA sequence: TGCGCCAGCAGAAAGGACTCCTCCTCCTACGAGCAGTACTTC. This translates into CASRKDSSSYEQYF.